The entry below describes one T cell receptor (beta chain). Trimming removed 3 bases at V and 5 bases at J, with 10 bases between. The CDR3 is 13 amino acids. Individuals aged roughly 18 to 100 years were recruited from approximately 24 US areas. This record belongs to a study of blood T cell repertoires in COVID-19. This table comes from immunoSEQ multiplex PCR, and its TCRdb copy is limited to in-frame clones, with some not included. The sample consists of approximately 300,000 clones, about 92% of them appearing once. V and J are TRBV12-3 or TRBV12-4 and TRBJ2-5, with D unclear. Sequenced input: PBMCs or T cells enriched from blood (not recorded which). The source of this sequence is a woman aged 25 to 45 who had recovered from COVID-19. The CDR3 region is CASSFGLVETQYF. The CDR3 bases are TGTGCCAGCAGTTTCGGCCTAGTTGAGACCCAGTACTTC.